These 2 T cell receptor beta chains came from one sample sequenced in a study of cytomegalovirus exposure and HLA in healthy donors. In the PCR, 60 Vbeta and 13 Jbeta primers were used. Profiled with immunoSEQ multiplex PCR; TCRdb holds only in-frame clones, not every one. The data hold approximately 88,000 clones, with 64% observed a single time. Sequencing was carried out using PBMCs. The receptors stem from a man aged 60 to 75 in good health and CMV-seronegative.

This rearrangement joins TRBV6-1 to TRBJ1-2, with 12 bases matching TRBD1. Germline assignment: CDR1 MNHNS and CDR2 SASEGT. The CDR3 runs to 15 residues. V shed 8 bases and J 5 bases; nucleotides not matched to a gene: 9. The CDR3 bases are TGTGCCAGCCAGCCGGGACAGGGGGCCGGGTATGGCTACACCTTC. Its protein product is CASQPGQGAGYGYTF.

CDR3 DNA sequence: TGTGCCAGCAGCTTGGTGGGGCTAGGAAATCAGCCCCAGCATTTT. It encodes CASSLVGLGNQPQHF. The J gene is TRBJ1-5, the V gene TRBV7-3; possible D gene TRBD1, 5 bases. Germline V gives CDR1 SGHTA, CDR2 FQGTGA. V was pared by 3 bases and J by 4 bases, with 13 bases between. There are 15 residues in the CDR3.